The clone carrying this T cell receptor (beta chain) was counted at least ten times. Unique molecular identifiers were built into the TCRbeta library. One entry per CDR3 protein, called by TCRdb with MiXCR from the PCR reads. The repertoire holds a few hundred thousand distinct CDR3 sequences, roughly 7% seen once, with 5.5% in the top ten. The sample comes from a study of T-cell reconstitution after alpha-beta-depleted transplantation in children. CDR1 is SGHRS and CDR2 is YFSETQ in the germline V gene. This CDR3 is 17 amino acids long. The germline V and J ends were trimmed by 4 bases and 1 base, with 15 bases remaining between them.

The TCR comes from a boy between 2 and 10 years old with acute lymphoblastic leukemia, due to receive a stem cell transplant. The specimen comprised PBMCs, sampled before TCRalphabeta/CD19-depleted stem cell transplant. This chain connects TRBV5-1 to TRBJ2-6; D is undetermined. Here the CDR3 DNA reads TGCGCCAGCAGCGAAGACTCTTACCGGTCTGGGGCCAACGTCCTGACTTTC. Residues: CASSEDSYRSGANVLTF.